This TCR beta chain comes out of a study of identical twins. The authors used template switching to add a universal primer site and gave cDNA unique molecular identifiers. TCRdb redid the calling of the 5' RACE reads with MiXCR, one entry per CDR3 protein. This sample has nearly 900,000 distinct CDR3 sequences; 12% occur once, and the top ten carry around 1.5%. V dropped 6 bases and J dropped 0 bases, with 11 bases sitting between them. The CDR3 has 14 amino acids. Looked up from germline, CDR1 is MDHEN and CDR2 is SYDVKM. Study results and caveats: The authors noted that invariant MAIT and iNKT cells could partly confound zero-insertion analyses. Insertions were fewer in abundant cord blood beta clonotypes, whereas memory repertoires showed none of this pattern.

Comments on this clonotype: Antigen specificity is unknown.

This sample was also put to use in a study of yellow fever vaccine responses in identical twins.

The TCR was taken from a woman aged 18 to 35 in good health. The gene calls are TRBV28 and TRBJ1-2, with unresolved D. Sequencing input: PBMCs. The CDR3 protein is CASRPSRTNYGYTF. CDR3 coding DNA: TGTGCCAGCAGACCCAGCCGAACTAACTATGGCTACACCTTC.